This T cell receptor beta chain derives from a study of human T cells and chemical hapten exposure. Study background: There were weekly diphenylcyclopropenone doses to the scalp for patients throughout the approximately 25-week study. Study-wide points: Donors, who had alopecia, may show an immune response that differs from healthy people's. Controls formed significantly fewer large CDR3 similarity clusters than expanded TCRs did. With patch test score, the counts of PT1 expanded TCRs showed a positive correlation.

Time point meaning: pre-sensitization, week 0. Stated treatment: therapeutic diphenylcyclopropenone sensitization with weekly scalp DPC. TCRdb processed the RACE reads anew with MiXCR; each CDR3 protein has one entry. This table holds 150,000 to 200,000 distinct CDR3 sequences, around 30% found once. The CDR3 spans 11 residues. Trimming pared 4 bases from V and 8 bases from J, leaving 6 bases between. Germline V gene data show CDR1 as MNHEY and CDR2 as SVGEGT. Note on this clonotype: Its antigen is currently unknown.

This rearrangement joins TRBV6-2 or TRBV6-3 to TRBJ2-1; D unresolved. The source was whole blood, collected in connection with sensitization to the hapten diphenylcyclopropenone (DPC). The TCR comes from a woman under 40 with alopecia areata. Some clones in this sample may be carry-over from other donors' samples. CDR3 bases: TGTGCCAGCAGTTTCGGCGATGAGCAGTTCTTC. It yields the protein CASSFGDEQFF.